These 7 T cell receptor beta chains share one sample of origin, sequenced in a study of cytomegalovirus exposure and HLA in healthy donors. PCR involved 60 Vbeta and 13 Jbeta primers. Repertoires were generated with immunoSEQ multiplex PCR, while TCRdb's copy carries only in-frame clones and drops some. Among about 180,000 clones, approximately 73% were seen once, and the ten largest hold 2% to 3%. Source material: PBMCs. All receptors come from a woman aged 25 to 39 in good health and CMV-seropositive.

Only a few counts were recorded for this clone. The V gene is TRBV4-1, the J gene TRBJ1-5, with 9 bases lining up with TRBD1. The trim removed 1 base at V and 2 bases at J, leaving 15 bases unmatched. This CDR3 is built from 20 residues. The germline CDR1 and CDR2 sequences are MGHRA and YSYEKL. In nucleotides, the CDR3 is TGCGCCAGCAGCCAAGTCAGGACAGGGGACGGTATAGGGGGCAATCAGCCCCAGCATTTT. Translating it yields CASSQVRTGDGIGGNQPQHF.

The rearrangement joins TRBV28 to TRBJ2-7; tentatively, D is TRBD2 (5 bases). Between the trimmed V and J ends, which lost 4 bases and 5 bases, there was a span of 12 bases. Germline V gives CDR1 MDHEN, CDR2 SYDVKM. This CDR3 is 13 amino acids long. The CDR3: CASSWASTNEQYF. CDR3 DNA sequence: TGTGCCAGCAGTTGGGCTAGCACGAACGAGCAGTACTTC.

V and J are TRBV27 and TRBJ2-7, with D perhaps TRBD1 (6 bases). CDR1 MNHEY and CDR2 SMNVEV come from the germline V gene (reference sequence). The CDR3 length is 16 residues. Trimming cost V 6 bases and J 2 bases, with 20 bases left between them. CDR3: CASSPESGAGAYEQYF. The CDR3 nucleotides read TGTGCCAGCAGCCCTGAATCAGGGGCTGGCGCCTACGAGCAGTACTTC.

This sequence joins TRBV5-1 and TRBJ2-3, with 8 bases lining up with TRBD2. V shed 0 bases and J 4 bases; nucleotides not matched to a gene: 4. The CDR3 length is 15 residues. Germline lookup yields CDR1 SGHRS and CDR2 YFSETQ. This CDR3 reads CASSLESGGPDTQYF. CDR3 DNA sequence: TGCGCCAGCAGCTTGGAATCGGGGGGGCCAGATACGCAGTATTTT.

V gene TRBV28 combines with J gene TRBJ2-7, with D hard to call. CDR1 is MDHEN and CDR2 is SYDVKM in the germline V gene. This CDR3 spans 11 amino acids. Trimming pared 10 bases from V and 0 bases from J, leaving 7 bases between. CDR3 in DNA: TGTGCCATTACAAGCTCCTACGAGCAGTACTTC. Its protein product is CAITSSYEQYF.

In its sample, this clone was seen a few times. V is TRBV19 and J is TRBJ1-4, with unresolved D. The CDR3 sequence is 13 residues long. CDR1 and CDR2 (germline): LNHDA, SQIVND (reference sequence). V shed 5 bases and J shed 5 bases, with 9 bases lying between them. CDR3 protein: CASSVSENEKLFF. In nucleotides, the CDR3 is TGTGCCAGTAGTGTTTCCGAGAATGAAAAACTGTTTTTT.

The chain links TRBV5-4 to TRBJ2-3; D might be TRBD1 (6 bases). Germline V CDR1 and CDR2: SGHNT, YYREEE (reference sequence). V was trimmed by 1 base and J by 4 bases, leaving 16 bases between them. This CDR3 region has 16 residues. The CDR3: CASSLYRGSGADTQYF. The CDR3 DNA is TGTGCCAGCAGCTTGTATCGCGGGTCAGGGGCAGATACGCAGTATTTT.